The T cell receptor beta chain described here comes from a study of blood T cells in healthy people across ages. Combining a sample-barcoded 5' primer with a J-beta primer mix, a second PCR ran for about 6 to 11 cycles. Each CDR3 protein is one row after TCRdb ran MiXCR on the 5' RACE reads. The data contain 1.5 million to 2 million distinct CDR3 sequences, about 50% of them singletons. Ten milliliters of peripheral blood were drawn from each donor. Samples had at least 7 million PBMCs isolated from them. The study's findings and limits: Investigators treated diversity estimates from one million T cells as underestimates. PBMCs were not sorted, which prevented a conclusive comparison of naive versus antigen-experienced cells.

The CDR3 totals 17 residues. J gave up 6 bases and V 4 bases, and 12 bases lay outside the gene matches. Germline V CDR1 and CDR2: SGHKS, YYEKEE (reference sequence). About this clonotype: What it recognizes is unknown.

The sample consisted of blood. The TCR comes from a woman aged 40-49 years in good health. V is TRBV5-5 and J is TRBJ2-3, with 12 bases that match TRBD2. The CDR3 loop reads CASSGSPSGGVEDTQYF. The CDR3 DNA sequence: TGTGCCAGCAGCGGATCGCCTAGCGGGGGGGTAGAGGATACGCAGTATTTT.